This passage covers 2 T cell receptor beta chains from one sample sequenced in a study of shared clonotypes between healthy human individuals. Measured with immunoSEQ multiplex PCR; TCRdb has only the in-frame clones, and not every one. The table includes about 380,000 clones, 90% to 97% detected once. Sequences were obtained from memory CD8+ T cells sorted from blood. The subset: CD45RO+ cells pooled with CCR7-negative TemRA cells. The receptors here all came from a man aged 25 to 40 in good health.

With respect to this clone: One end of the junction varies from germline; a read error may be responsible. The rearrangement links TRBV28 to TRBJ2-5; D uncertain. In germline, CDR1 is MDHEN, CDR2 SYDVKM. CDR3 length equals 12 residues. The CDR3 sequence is CASRPPQESQYF. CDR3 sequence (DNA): TGTGCCAGCAGACCCCCACAAGAGTCCCAGTACTTC.

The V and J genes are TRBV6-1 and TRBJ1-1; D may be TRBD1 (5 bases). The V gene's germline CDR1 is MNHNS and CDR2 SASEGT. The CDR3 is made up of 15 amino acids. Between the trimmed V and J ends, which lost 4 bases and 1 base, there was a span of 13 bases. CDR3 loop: CASSGGYVRNTEAFF. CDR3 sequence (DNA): TGTGCCAGCAGTGGGGGGTACGTAAGGAACACTGAAGCTTTCTTT.